This T cell receptor beta chain is drawn from a study of technical replicates of blood from several donors. Sequencing used immunoSEQ multiplex PCR; TCRdb keeps in-frame clones, though not all of them. The data show about 56,000 clones, over 85% seen once. This CDR3 is built from 16 residues. Deletions cut 1 base from V and 2 bases from J, with 12 bases between. CDR1 and CDR2 from the germline V gene are LGHNA and YSLEER. The chain joins TRBV4-3 to TRBJ2-4; possibly TRBD1 for D (5 bases). The sequenced sample was PBMCs. The clonotype was recovered from a human donor in good health. Some clones in this sample may be carry-over from other donors' samples. CDR3 in amino acids: CASSQAMGLTKNIQYF. Written as DNA, the CDR3 is TGCGCCAGCAGCCAAGCGATGGGGCTAACCAAAAACATTCAGTACTTC.